The present T cell receptor (beta chain) was sequenced within a study of early T cells in non-severe SARS-CoV-2 infection. In this sample, this clonotype turned up many times. TCRdb itself ran the 5' RACE reads through MiXCR, one entry per CDR3 protein. This sample has 32,000 or so distinct CDR3 sequences, with around 5% found just once. Germline CDR1 and CDR2: SNHLY and FYNNEI. This CDR3 comprises 17 residues. V shed 0 bases and J shed 2 bases, with 17 bases lying between them. This receptor was identified in an adult who was a healthcare worker with PCR-confirmed SARS-CoV-2 infection or an uninfected control (not recorded which). The sequenced material came from whole blood. V is TRBV2 and J is TRBJ2-7; maybe TRBD1 (6 bases). The CDR3 protein is CASSEALGGRMAYEQYF. CDR3 bases: TGTGCCAGCAGTGAAGCGCTTGGGGGCAGGATGGCCTACGAGCAGTACTTC.